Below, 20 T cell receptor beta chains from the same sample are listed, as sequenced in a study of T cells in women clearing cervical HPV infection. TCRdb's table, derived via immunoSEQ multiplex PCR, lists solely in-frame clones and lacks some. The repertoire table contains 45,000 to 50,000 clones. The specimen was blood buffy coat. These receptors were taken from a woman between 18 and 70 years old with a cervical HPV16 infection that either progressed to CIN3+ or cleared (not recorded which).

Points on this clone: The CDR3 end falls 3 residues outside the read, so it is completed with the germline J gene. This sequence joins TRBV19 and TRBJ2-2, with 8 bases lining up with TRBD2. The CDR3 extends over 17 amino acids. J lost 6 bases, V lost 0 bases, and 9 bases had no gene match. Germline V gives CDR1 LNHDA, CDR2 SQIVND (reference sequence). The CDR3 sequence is CASSIDLYGGAAGELFF. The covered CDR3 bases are TGTGCCAGTAGTATAGATCTATACGGGGGGGCTGCCGGGGAG.

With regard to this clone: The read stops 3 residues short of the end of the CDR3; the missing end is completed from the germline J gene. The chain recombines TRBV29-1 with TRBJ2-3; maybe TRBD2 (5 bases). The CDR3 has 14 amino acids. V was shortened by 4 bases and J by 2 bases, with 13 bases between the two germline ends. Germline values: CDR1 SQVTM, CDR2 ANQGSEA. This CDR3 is CSVALAGPTDTQYF. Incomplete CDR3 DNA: TGCAGCGTTGCATTGGCGGGCCCCACAGATACG.

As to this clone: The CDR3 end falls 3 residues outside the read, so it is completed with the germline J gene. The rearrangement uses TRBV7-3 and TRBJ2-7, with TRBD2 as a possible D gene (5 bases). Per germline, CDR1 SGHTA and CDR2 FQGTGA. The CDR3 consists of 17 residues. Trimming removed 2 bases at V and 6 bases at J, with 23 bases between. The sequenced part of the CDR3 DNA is TGTGCCAGCAGCTTATTGCCCGTACTCCGGGGAAAAGGCGAG. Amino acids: CASSLLPVLRGKGE. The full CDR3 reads CASSLLPVLRGKGEQYF.

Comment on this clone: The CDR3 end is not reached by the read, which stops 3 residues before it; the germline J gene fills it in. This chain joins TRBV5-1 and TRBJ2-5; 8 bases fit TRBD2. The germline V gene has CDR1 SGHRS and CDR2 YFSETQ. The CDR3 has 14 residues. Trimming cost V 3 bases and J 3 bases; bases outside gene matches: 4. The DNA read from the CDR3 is TGCGCCAGCAGCTGGATGACTAGCGAAGAGACC. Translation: CASSWMTSEET. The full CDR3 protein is CASSWMTSEETQYF.

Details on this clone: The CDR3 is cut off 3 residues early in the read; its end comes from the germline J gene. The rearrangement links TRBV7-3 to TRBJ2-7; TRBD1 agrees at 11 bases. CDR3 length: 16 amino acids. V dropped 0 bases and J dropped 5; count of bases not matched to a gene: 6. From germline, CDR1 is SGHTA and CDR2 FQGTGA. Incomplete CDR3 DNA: TGTGCCAGCAGCTTAACCTCCGGGACAGGGGGTAACGAG. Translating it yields CASSLTSGTGGNE. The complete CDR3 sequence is CASSLTSGTGGNEQYF. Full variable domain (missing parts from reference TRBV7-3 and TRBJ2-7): GAGVSQTPSNKVTEKGKYVELRCDPISGHTALYWYRQSLGQGPEFLIYFQGTGAADDSGLPNDRFFAVRPEGSVSTLKIQRTERGDSAVYLCASSLTSGTGGNEQYFGPGTRLTVT.

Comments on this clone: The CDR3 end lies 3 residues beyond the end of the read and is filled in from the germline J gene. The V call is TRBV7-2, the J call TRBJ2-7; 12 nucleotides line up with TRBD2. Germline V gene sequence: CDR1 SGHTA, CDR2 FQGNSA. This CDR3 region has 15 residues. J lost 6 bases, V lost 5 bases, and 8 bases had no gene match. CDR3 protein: CASSPRLAGALEQYF. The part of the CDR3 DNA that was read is TGTGCCAGCAGCCCTAGACTAGCGGGAGCTCTCGAG.

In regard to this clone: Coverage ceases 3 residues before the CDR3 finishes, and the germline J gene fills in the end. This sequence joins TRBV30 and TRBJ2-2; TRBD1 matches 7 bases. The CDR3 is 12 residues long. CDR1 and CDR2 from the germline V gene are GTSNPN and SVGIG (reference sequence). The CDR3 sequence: CAWRTGPEKLFF. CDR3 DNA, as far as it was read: TGTGCCTGGAGGACAGGGCCGGAAAAG.

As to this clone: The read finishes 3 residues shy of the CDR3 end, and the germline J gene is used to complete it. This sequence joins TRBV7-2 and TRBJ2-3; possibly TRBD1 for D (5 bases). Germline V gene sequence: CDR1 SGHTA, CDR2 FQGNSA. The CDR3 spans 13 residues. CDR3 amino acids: CASSRQIQETQYF. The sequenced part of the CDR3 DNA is TGTGCCAGCAGCCGACAGATCCAAGAGACG.

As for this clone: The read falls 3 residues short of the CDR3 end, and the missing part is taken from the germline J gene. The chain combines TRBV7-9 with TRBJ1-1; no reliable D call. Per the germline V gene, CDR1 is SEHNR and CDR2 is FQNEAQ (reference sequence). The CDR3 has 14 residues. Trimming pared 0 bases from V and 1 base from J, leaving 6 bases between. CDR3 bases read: TGTGCCAGCAGCTTAGCACCAGAGAACACTGAA. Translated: CASSLAPENTE. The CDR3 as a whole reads CASSLAPENTEAFF.

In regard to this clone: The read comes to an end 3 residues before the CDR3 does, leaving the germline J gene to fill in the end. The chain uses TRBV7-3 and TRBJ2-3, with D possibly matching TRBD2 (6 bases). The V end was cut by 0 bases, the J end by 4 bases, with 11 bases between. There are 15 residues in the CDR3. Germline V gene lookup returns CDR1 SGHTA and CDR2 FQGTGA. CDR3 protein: CASSLTAGWADTQYF. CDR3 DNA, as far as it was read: TGTGCCAGCAGCTTAACGGCGGGATGGGCAGATACG.

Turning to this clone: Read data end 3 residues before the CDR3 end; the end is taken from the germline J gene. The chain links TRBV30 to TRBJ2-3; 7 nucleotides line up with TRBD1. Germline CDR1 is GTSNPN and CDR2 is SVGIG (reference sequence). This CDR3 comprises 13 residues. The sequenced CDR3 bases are TGTGCCTGGACCGGGACAGCTAATCAGCCG. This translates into CAWTGTANQP. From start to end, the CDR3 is CAWTGTANQPQYF.

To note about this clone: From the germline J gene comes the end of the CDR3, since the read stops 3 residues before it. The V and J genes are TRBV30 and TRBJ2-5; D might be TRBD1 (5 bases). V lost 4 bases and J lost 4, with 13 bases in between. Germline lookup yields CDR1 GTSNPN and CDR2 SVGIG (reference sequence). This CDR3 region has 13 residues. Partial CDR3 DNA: TGTGCCTGGACCTCGGACATTCGAGAGACC. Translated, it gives CAWTSDIRET. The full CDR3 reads CAWTSDIRETQYF.

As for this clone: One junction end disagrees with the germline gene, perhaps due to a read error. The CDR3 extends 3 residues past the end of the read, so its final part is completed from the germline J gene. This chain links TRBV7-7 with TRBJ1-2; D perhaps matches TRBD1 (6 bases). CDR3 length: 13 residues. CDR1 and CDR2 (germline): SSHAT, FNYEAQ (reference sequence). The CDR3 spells CASSLSQGRDYTF. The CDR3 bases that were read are TGTGCTAGCAGCTTAAGTCAGGGGCGCGAC.

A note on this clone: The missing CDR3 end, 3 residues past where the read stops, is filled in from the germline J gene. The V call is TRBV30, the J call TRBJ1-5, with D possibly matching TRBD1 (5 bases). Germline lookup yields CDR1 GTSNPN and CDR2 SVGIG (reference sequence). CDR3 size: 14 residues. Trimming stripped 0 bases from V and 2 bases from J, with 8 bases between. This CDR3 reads CAWSVRGGNQPQHF. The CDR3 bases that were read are TGTGCCTGGAGTGTACGAGGGGGCAATCAGCCC.

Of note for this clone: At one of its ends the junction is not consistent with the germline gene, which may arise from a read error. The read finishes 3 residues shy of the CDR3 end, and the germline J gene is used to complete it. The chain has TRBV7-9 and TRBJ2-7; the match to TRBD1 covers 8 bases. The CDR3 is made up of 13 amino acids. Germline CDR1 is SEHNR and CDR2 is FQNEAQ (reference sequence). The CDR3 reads CASGLYRGNEQYF. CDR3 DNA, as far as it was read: TGTGCCAGCGGCTTATACAGGGGGAACGAG.

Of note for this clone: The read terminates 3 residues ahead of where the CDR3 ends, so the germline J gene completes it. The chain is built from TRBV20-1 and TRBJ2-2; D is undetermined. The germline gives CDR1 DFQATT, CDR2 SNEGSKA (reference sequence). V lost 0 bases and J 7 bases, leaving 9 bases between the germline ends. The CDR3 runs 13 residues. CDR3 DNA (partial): TGCAGTGCTAGAGAAGGGCCGATCGGGGAG. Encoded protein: CSAREGPIGE. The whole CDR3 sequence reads CSAREGPIGELFF.

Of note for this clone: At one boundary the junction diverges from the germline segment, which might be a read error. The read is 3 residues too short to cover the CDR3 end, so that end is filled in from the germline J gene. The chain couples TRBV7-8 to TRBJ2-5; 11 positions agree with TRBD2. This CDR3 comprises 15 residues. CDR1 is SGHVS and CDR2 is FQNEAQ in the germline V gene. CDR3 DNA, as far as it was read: TGTGCCAGCAGCATAGCGGGGGGGACGCAAGGGACC. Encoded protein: CASSIAGGTQGT. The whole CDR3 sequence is CASSIAGGTQGTQYF.

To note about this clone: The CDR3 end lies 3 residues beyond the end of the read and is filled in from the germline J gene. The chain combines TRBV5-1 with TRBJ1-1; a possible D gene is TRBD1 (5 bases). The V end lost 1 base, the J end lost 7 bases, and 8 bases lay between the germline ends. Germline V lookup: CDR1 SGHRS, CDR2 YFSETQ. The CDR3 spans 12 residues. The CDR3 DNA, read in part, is TGCGCCAGCAGCTTGTCCCAGGGTGAA. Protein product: CASSLSQGE. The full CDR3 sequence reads CASSLSQGEAFF.

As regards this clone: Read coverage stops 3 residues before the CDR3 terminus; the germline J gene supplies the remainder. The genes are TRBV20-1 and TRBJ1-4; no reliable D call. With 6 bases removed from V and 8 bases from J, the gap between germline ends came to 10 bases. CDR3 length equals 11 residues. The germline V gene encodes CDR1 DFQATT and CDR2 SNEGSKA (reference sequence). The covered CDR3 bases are TGCAGTGCCCTCCCGCAGGAAAAA. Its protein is CSALPQEK. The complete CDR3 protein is CSALPQEKLFF.

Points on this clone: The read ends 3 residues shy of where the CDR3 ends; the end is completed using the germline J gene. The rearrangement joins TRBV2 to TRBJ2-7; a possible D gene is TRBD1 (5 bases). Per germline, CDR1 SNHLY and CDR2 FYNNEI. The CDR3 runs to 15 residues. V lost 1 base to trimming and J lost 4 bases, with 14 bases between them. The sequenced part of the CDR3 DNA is TGTGCCAGCAGTGAAGGTAGGGGATATTTGTACGAG. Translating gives CASSEGRGYLYE. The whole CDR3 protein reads CASSEGRGYLYEQYF.